The clone carrying this T cell receptor (beta chain) was seen many times. The target antigen is unknown. This sample was taken from a study of early T cells in non-severe SARS-CoV-2 infection. Study background: Chains from this unsorted whole-blood bulk RNA could not be paired.

MiXCR, applied by TCRdb to the 5' RACE reads, yields one record per CDR3 protein. The table includes around 31,000 distinct CDR3 sequences, 4.5% to 7% detected once. This CDR3 contains 16 residues. Germline lookup yields CDR1 SEHNR and CDR2 FQNEAQ (reference sequence). The trim removed 4 bases at V and 4 bases at J, leaving 7 bases unmatched. Study-level findings and limits: VDJdb matches were skewed toward anti-spike CD8 T cell responses.

The V and J genes are TRBV7-9 and TRBJ2-3; 11 nucleotides agree with TRBD2. Sequenced sample: whole blood. This TCR came from an adult who was a healthcare worker with PCR-confirmed SARS-CoV-2 infection or an uninfected control (not recorded which). This CDR3 is CASSSTSGSWADTQYF. As DNA, the CDR3 is TGTGCCAGCAGCTCAACTAGCGGGAGTTGGGCAGATACGCAGTATTTT.